This TCR beta chain is from a study of CD8+CD57+ T cells in acquired aplastic anemia. The study profiled TCR beta VDJ and CDR3 using genomic DNA as template. MiXCR was run by TCRdb on the reads, yielding one entry per CDR3 protein. The table lists 150,000 to 200,000 distinct CDR3 sequences, 48% of them singletons. Trimming shortened V by 0 bases and J by 8 bases, and 16 bases separated the two germline ends. The CDR3 spans 15 residues. CDR1 SGHRS and CDR2 YFSETQ come from the germline V gene. For sequencing, patients were chosen who had shown expansion of CD8+CD57+ cells by flow cytometry. All participating patients were living with severe acquired aplastic anemia. Details on this clonotype: Its specificity is unknown.

Findings and caveats of the study: Significance was not reached for CD8+ Simpson's diversity between patients and controls. Overlapping CD8+ CDR3 repertoires of patients and controls contained roughly 27 shared sequences.

The genes are TRBV5-1 and TRBJ2-3, with D tentatively TRBD1 (5 bases). Sequenced material: sorted CD4+, CD8+, or CD8+CD57+ T cells (not recorded which) from PBMCs. This clonotype was obtained from a human donor with aplastic anemia. This CDR3 is CASSLGLGGAGTQYF. CDR3 bases: TGCGCCAGCAGCTTGGGTTTGGGTGGGGCAGGTACGCAGTATTTT.